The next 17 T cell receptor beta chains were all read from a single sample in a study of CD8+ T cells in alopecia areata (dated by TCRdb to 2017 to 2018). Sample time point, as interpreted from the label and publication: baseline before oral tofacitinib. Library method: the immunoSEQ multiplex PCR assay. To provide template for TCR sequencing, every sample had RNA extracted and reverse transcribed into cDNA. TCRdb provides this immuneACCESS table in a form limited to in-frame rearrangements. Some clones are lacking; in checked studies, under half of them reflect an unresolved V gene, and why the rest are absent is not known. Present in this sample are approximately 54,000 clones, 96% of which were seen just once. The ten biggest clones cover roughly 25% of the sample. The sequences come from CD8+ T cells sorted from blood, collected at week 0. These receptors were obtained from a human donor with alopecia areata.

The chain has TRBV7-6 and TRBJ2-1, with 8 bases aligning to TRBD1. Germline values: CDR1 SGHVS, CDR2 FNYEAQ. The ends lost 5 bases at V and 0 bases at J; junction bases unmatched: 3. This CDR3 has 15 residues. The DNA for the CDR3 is TGTGCCAGCAGCCGGACAGGGAGCTCCTACAATGAGCAGTTCTTC. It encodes CASSRTGSSYNEQFF.

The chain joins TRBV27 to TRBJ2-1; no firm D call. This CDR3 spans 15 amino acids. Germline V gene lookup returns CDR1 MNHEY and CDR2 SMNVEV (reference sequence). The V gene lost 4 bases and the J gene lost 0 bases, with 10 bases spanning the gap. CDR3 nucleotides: TGTGCCAGCAGTTGGATGGCATACTCCTACAATGAGCAGTTCTTC. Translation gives CASSWMAYSYNEQFF.

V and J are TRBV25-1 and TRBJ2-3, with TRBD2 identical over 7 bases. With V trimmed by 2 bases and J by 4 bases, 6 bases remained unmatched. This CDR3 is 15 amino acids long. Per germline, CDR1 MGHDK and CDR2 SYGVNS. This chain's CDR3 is CASSEASGGSDTQYF. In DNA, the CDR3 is TGTGCCAGCAGTGAAGCTAGCGGTGGTTCAGATACGCAGTATTTT.

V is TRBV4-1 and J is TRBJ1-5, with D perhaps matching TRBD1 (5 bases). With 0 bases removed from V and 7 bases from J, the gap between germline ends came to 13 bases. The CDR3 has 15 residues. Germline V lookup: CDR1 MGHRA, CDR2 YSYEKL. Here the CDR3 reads CASSQDPGRGQPQHF. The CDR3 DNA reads TGCGCCAGCAGCCAAGATCCGGGGAGGGGACAGCCCCAGCATTTT.

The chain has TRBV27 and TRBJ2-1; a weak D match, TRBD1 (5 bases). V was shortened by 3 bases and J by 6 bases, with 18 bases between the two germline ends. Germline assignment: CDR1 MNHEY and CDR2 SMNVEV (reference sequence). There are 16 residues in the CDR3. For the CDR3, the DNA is TGTGCCAGCAGTTTTTCCGGGCAGGGTGGTTTCAATGAGCAGTTCTTC. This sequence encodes CASSFSGQGGFNEQFF.

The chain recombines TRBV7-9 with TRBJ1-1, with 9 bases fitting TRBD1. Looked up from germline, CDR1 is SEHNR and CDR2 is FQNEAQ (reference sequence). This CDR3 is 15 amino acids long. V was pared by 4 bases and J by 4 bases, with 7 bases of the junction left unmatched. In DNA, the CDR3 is TGTGCCAGCAGCTCACCAACGACAGGGGGCACTGAAGCTTTCTTT. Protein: CASSSPTTGGTEAFF.

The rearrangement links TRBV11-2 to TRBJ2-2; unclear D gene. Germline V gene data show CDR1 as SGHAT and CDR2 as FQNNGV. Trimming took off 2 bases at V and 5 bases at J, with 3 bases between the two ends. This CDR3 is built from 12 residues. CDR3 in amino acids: CASSLLTGELFF. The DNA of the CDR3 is TGTGCCAGCAGCTTATTGACCGGGGAGCTGTTTTTT.

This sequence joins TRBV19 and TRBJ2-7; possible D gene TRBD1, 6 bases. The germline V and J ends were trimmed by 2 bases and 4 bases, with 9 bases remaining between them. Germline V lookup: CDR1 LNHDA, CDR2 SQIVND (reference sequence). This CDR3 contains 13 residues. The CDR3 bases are TGTGCCAGTAGTATAAGGACAGCGTACGAGCAGTACTTC. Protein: CASSIRTAYEQYF.

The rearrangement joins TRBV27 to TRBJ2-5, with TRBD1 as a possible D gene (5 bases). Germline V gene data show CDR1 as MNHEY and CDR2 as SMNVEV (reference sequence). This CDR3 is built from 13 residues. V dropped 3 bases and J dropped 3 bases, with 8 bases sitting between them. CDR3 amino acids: CASSFGAEETQYF. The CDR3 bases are TGTGCCAGCAGTTTTGGGGCGGAAGAGACCCAGTACTTC.

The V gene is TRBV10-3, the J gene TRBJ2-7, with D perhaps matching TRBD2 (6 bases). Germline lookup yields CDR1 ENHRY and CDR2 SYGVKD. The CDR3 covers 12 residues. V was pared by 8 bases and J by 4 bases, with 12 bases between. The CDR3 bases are TGTGCCATCGGGGGGACGACTTACGAGCAGTACTTC. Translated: CAIGGTTYEQYF.

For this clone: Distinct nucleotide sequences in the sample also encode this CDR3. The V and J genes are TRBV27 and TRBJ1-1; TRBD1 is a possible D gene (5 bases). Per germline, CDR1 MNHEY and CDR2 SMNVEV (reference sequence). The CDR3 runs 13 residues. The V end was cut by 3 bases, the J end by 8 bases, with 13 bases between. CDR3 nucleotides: TGTGCCAGCAGTTTCGGGGCTCTTACCGAAGCTTTCTTT. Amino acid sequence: CASSFGALTEAFF.

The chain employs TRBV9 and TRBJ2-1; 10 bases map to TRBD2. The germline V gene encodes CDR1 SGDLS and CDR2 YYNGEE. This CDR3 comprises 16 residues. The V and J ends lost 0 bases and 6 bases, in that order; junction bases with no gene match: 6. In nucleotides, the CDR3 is TGTGCCAGCAGCGTAGACTCGGGACTAGCGACCAATGAGCAGTTCTTC. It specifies CASSVDSGLATNEQFF.

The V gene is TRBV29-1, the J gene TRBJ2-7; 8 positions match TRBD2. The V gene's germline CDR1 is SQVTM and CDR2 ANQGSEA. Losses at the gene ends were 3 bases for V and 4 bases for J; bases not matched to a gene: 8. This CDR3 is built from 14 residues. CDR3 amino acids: CSVELPGGKYEQYF. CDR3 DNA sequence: TGCAGCGTTGAGCTCCCGGGGGGGAAATACGAGCAGTACTTC.

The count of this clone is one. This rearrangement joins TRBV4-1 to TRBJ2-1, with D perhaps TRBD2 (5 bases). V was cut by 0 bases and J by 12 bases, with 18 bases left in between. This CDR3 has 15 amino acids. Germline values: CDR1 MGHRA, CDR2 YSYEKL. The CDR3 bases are TGCGCCAGCAGCCAAGAATTTGCGGGTAATGCATTGCAGTTCTTC. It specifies CASSQEFAGNALQFF.

CDR3 DNA: TGTGCCAGCAGTGACTCGGGAGATCACACAGATACGCAGTATTTT. Translated: CASSDSGDHTDTQYF. The V gene is TRBV6-4, the J gene TRBJ2-3; TRBD2 is a possible D gene (5 bases). Germline lookup yields CDR1 MRHNA and CDR2 SNTAGT. The ends were cut back, 0 bases at V and 2 bases at J, with 9 bases in the middle. The CDR3 has 15 amino acids.

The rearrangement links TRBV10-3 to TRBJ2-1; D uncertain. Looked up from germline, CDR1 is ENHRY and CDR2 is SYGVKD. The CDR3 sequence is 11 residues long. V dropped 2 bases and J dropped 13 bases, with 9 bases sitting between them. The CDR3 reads CAISEGPFQFF. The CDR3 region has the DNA TGTGCCATCAGTGAGGGCCCGTTTCAGTTCTTC.

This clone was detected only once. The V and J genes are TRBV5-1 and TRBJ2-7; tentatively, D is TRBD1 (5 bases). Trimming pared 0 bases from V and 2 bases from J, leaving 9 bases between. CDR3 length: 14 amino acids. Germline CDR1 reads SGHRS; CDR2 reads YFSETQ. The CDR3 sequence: CASSLARAAYEQYF. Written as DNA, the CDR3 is TGCGCCAGCAGCTTGGCCAGGGCTGCCTACGAGCAGTACTTC.